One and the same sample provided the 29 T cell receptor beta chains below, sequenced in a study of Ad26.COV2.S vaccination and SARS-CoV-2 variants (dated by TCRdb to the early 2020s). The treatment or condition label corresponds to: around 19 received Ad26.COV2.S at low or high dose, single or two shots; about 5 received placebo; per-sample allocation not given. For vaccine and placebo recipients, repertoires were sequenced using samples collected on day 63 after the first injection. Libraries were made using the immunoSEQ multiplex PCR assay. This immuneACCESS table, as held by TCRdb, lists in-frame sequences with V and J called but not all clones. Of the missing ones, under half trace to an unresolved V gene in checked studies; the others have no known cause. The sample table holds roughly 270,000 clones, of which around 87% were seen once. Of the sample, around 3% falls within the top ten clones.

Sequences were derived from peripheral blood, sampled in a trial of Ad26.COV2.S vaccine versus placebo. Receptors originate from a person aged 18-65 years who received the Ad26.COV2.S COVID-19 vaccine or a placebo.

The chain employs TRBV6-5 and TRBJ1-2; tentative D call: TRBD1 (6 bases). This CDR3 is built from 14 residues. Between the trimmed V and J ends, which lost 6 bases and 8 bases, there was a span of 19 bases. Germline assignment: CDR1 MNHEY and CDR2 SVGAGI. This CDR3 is CASRPGGPQAGYTF. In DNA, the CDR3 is TGTGCCAGCAGACCCGGGGGCCCCCAGGCGGGCTACACCTTC.

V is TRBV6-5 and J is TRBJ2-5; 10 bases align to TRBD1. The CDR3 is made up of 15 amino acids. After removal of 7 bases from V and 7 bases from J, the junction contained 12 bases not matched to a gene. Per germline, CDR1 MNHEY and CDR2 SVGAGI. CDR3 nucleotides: TGTGCCAGCATCAGTGGACAGGGGGGTAGTAGGACCCAGTACTTC. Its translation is CASISGQGGSRTQYF.

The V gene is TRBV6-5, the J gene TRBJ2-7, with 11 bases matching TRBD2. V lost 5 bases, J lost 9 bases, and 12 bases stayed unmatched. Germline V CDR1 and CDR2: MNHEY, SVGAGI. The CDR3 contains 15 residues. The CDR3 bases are TGTGCCAGCAGTAGACCCGGGACTAGCGGAGGAGGGCAGTACTTC. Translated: CASSRPGTSGGGQYF.

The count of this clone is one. The CDR3 coding sequence is TGTGCCTGGCACGCGGGGGGTGAGCAGTTCTTC. Protein sequence: CAWHAGGEQFF. V and J are TRBV30 and TRBJ2-1; TRBD2 agrees at 8 bases. The CDR3 has 11 amino acids. The germline V gene has CDR1 GTSNPN and CDR2 SVGIG (reference sequence). V lost 5 bases and J lost 9; bases outside the gene matches: 3.

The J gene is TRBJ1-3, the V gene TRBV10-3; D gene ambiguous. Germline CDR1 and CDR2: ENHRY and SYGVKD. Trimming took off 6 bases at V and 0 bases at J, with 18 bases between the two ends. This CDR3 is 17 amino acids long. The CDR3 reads CAIRDINRLSSGNTIYF. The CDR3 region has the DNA TGTGCCATCAGGGATATAAACCGACTGAGCTCTGGAAACACCATATATTTT.

The CDR3 is CASSQGTDTQYF. DNA of the CDR3: TGTGCCAGCAGCCAAGGGACAGATACGCAGTATTTT. V and J are TRBV3-1 (or the pseudogene TRBV3-2) and TRBJ2-3; D remains unclear. Germline loops: CDR1 LGHDT, CDR2 YNNKEL (reference sequence). V was shortened by 1 base and J by 3 bases, with 2 bases between the two germline ends. This CDR3 region has 12 residues.

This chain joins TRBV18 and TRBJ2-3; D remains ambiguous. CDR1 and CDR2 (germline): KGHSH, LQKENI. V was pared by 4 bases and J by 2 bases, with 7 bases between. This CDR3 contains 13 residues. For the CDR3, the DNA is TGTGCCAGCTCACGGGGTACCACAGATACGCAGTATTTT. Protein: CASSRGTTDTQYF.

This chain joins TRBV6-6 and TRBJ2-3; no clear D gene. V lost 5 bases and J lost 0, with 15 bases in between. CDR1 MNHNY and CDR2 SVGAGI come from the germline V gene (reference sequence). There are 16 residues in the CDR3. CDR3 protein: CASSPGRAASTDTQYF. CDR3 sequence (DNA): TGTGCCAGCAGTCCCGGCCGCGCGGCTAGCACAGATACGCAGTATTTT.

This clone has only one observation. This chain's CDR3 is CASSYRSSGRADYEQYF. The CDR3 DNA is TGCGCCAGCAGCTACCGTAGTAGCGGGAGGGCCGATTACGAGCAGTACTTC. V and J are TRBV5-1 and TRBJ2-7, with 11 bases identical to TRBD2. The CDR3 has 17 residues. Germline trimming cut 3 bases from V and 4 bases from J; bases unmatched to any gene: 12. From germline, CDR1 is SGHRS and CDR2 YFSETQ. Looking up the rest from reference TRBV5-1 and TRBJ2-7 gives the full variable domain: KAGVTQTPRYLIKTRGQQVTLSCSPISGHRSVSWYQQTPGQGLQFLFEYFSETQRNKGNFPGRFSGRQFSNSRSEMNVSTLELGDSALYLCASSYRSSGRADYEQYFGPGTRLTVT.

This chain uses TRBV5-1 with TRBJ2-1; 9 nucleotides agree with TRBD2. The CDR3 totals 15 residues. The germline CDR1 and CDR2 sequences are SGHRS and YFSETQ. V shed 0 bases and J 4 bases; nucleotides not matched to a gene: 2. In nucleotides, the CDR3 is TGCGCCAGCAGCTTGGTAGCGGGGGAATACAATGAGCAGTTCTTC. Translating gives CASSLVAGEYNEQFF.

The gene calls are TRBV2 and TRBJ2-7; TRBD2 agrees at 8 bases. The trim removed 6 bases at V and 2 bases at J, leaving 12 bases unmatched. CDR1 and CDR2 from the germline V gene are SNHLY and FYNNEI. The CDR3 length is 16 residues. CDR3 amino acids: CASRVGLAGWAYEQYF. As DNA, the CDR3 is TGTGCCAGCAGGGTTGGGCTAGCGGGTTGGGCCTACGAGCAGTACTTC.

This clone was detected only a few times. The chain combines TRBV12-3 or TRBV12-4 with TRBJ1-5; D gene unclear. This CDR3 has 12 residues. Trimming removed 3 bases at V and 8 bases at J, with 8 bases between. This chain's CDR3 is CASSFAGEPQHF. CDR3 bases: TGTGCCAGCAGTTTCGCGGGAGAGCCCCAGCATTTT.

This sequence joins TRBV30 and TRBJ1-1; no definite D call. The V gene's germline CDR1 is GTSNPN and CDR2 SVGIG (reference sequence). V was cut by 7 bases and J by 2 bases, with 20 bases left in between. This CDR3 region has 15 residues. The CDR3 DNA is TGTGCCTTCTCCTATGCCAGGACGGCCAACACTGAAGCTTTCTTT. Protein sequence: CAFSYARTANTEAFF.

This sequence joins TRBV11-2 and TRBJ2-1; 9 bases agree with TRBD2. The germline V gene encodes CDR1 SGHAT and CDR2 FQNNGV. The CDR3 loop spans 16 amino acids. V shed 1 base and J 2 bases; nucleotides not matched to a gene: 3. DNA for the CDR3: TGTGCCAGCAGCTTAGGCGCGGGAGGGCCCTACAATGAGCAGTTCTTC. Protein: CASSLGAGGPYNEQFF.

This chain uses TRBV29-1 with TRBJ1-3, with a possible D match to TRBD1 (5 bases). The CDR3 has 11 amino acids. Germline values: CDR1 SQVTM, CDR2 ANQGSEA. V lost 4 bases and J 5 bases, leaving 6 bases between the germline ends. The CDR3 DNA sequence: TGCAGCGTTGCGGGACGAAACACCATATATTTT. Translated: CSVAGRNTIYF.

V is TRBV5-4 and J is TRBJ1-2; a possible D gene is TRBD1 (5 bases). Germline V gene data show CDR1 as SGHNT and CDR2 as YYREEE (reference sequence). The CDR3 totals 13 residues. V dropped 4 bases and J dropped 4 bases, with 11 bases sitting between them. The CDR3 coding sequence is TGTGCCAGCAGCGGCAGGGTTCCCTATGGCTACACCTTC. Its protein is CASSGRVPYGYTF.

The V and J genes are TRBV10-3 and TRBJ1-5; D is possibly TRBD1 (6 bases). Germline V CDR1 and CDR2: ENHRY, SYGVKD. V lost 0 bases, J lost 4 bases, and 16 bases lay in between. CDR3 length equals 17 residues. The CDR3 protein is CAISESLIWTANQPQHF. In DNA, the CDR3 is TGTGCCATCAGTGAGTCCTTAATTTGGACAGCTAATCAGCCCCAGCATTTT.

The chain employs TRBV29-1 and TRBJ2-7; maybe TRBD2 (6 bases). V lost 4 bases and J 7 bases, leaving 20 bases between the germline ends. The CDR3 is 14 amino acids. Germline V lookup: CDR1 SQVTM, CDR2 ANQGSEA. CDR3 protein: CSVGYGANRGEQYF. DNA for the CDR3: TGCAGCGTTGGCTATGGAGCCAACCGGGGGGAGCAGTACTTC.

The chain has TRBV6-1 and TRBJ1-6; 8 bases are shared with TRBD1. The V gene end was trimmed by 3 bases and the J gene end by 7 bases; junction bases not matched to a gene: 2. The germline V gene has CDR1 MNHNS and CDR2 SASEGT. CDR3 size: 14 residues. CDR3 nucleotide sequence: TGTGCCAGCAGTGAGCACAGGGGGAATTCACCCCTCCACTTT. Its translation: CASSEHRGNSPLHF.

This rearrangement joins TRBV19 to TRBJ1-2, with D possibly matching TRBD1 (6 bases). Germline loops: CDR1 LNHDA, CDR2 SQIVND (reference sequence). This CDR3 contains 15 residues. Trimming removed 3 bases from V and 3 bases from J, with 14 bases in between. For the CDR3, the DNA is TGTGCCAGTAGTATGCTTGTGACAGGCTACTATGGCTACACCTTC. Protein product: CASSMLVTGYYGYTF. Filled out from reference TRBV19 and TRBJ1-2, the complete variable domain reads DGGITQSPKYLFRKEGQNVTLSCEQNLNHDAMYWYRQDPGQGLRLIYYSQIVNDFQKGDIAEGYSVSREKKESFPLTVTSAQKNPTAFYLCASSMLVTGYYGYTFGSGTRLTVV.

CDR3: CASSLPTETQYF. CDR3 nucleotide sequence: TGCGCCAGCAGCTTACCTACTGAGACCCAGTACTTC. The chain employs TRBV5-1 and TRBJ2-5, with D uncertain. Germline V gives CDR1 SGHRS, CDR2 YFSETQ. V lost 2 bases and J lost 5, with 7 bases in between. The CDR3 has 12 amino acids.

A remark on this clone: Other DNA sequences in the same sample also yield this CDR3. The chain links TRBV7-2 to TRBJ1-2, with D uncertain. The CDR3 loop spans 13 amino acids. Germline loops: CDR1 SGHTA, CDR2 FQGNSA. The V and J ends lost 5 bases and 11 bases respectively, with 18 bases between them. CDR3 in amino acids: CASSPRGRGSYTF. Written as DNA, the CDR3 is TGTGCCAGCAGCCCGCGGGGTCGTGGAAGTTACACCTTC. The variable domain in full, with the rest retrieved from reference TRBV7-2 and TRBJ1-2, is GAGVSQSPSNKVTEKGKDVELRCDPISGHTALYWYRQSLGQGLEFLIYFQGNSAPDKSGLPSDRFSAERTGGSVSTLTIQRTQQEDSAVYLCASSPRGRGSYTFGSGTRLTVV.

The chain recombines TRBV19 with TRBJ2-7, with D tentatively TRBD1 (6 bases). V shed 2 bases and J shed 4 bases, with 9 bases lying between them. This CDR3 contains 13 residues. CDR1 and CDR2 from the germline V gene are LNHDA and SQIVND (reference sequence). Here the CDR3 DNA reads TGTGCCAGTAGTATAAACAGGGAATACGAGCAGTACTTC. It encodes CASSINREYEQYF.

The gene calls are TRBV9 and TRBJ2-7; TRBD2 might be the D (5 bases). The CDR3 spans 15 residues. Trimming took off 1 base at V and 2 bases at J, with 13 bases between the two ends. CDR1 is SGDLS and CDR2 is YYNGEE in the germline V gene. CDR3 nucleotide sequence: TGTGCCAGCAGCGTAAAGGACCACGGGACCTACGAGCAGTACTTC. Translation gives CASSVKDHGTYEQYF.

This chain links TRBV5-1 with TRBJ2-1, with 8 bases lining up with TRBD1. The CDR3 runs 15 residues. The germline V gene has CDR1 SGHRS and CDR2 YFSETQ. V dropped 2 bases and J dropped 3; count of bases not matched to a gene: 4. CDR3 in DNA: TGCGCCAGCAGCTTCACAGGGGGTAACTACAATGAGCAGTTCTTC. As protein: CASSFTGGNYNEQFF. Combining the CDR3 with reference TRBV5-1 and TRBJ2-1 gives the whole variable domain KAGVTQTPRYLIKTRGQQVTLSCSPISGHRSVSWYQQTPGQGLQFLFEYFSETQRNKGNFPGRFSGRQFSNSRSEMNVSTLELGDSALYLCASSFTGGNYNEQFFGPGTRLTVL.

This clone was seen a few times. CDR3 protein: CASSLVGARKNTGELFF. As DNA, the CDR3 is TGTGCCAGCAGCTTAGTAGGTGCCAGGAAGAACACCGGGGAGCTGTTTTTT. The V and J genes are TRBV11-2 and TRBJ2-2; no clear D gene. The germline CDR1 and CDR2 sequences are SGHAT and FQNNGV. Trimming cost V 1 base and J 1 base, with 13 bases left between them. CDR3 length equals 17 residues.

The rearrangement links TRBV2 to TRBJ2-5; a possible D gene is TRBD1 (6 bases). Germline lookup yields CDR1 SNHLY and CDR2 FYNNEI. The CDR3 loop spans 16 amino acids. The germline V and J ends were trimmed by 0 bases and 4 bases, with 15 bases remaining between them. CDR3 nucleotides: TGTGCCAGCAGTGAAGCCTACCGACAGGTCCTAGAGACCCAGTACTTC. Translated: CASSEAYRQVLETQYF.

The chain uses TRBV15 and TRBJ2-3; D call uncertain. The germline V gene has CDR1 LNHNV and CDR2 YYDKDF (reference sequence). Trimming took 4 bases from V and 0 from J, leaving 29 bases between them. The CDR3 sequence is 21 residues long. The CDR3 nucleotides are TGTGCCACCAGCAACCCCCCGGACGAGCAGCATTACGGGCCTAGCACAGATACGCAGTATTTT. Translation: CATSNPPDEQHYGPSTDTQYF.

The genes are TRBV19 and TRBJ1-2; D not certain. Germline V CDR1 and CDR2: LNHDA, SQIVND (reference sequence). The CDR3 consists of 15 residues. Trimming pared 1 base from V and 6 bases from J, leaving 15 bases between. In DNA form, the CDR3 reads TGTGCCAGTAGTATAGCGGACTCTCAGTTTGATGGCTACACCTTC. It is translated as CASSIADSQFDGYTF. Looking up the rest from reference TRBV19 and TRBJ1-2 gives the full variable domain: DGGITQSPKYLFRKEGQNVTLSCEQNLNHDAMYWYRQDPGQGLRLIYYSQIVNDFQKGDIAEGYSVSREKKESFPLTVTSAQKNPTAFYLCASSIADSQFDGYTFGSGTRLTVV.